This TCR beta chain originates from a study of molecular identifiers for immune sequencing clone quantification. Looking at the study overall: Replicate experiments took RNA from about 20,000 or 100,000 naive CD8 cells, divided it five ways and sequenced four. Study results and caveats: Identical TCR molecules can share a barcode, and this sharing could underestimate highly expanded clone sizes.

With respect to this clonotype: What it binds is not known. A single base separates this from a much larger clone, so it may be a read error.

The CDR3 is 18 residues long. The germline gives CDR1 MNHEY, CDR2 SMNVEV (reference sequence). Listed TCR primers, together with previously described methods, were used for the bulk TCR libraries. TCRdb processed the PCR reads anew with MiXCR; each CDR3 protein has one entry. Of 600,000 to 650,000 distinct CDR3 sequences in the sample, 15% to 20% are singletons; the top ten hold 0.7% to 1%. This rearrangement joins TRBV27 to TRBJ2-3; TRBD2 agrees at 9 bases. This TCR derives from a human donor in good health. Some libraries in this study had Jurkat cell RNA spiked in. The source material was naive CD8+ T cells from blood, with Jurkat cell RNA spiked in. Regarding subset: FACS-sorted CD8+CD4-CCR7+CD45RA+ naive T cells. CDR3 loop: CASSEEGAGGPSTNTQYF. The CDR3 DNA follows: TGTGCCAGCAGTGAAGAGGGAGCGGGAGGCCCTAGCACAAATACGCAGTATTTT.